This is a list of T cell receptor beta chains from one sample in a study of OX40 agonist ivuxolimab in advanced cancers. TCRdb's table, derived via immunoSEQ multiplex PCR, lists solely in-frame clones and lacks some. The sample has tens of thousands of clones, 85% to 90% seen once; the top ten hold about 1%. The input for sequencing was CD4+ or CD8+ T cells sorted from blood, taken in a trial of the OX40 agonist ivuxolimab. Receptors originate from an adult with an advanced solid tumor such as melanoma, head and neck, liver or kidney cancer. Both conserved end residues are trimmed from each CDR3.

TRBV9	ASSVTQGHNEQF
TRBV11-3	ASSPGGRFYNEQF
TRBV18	ASSPNLMGQKNTEAF
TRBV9	ASSVDSRRAYNEQF
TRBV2	ATFGRAKNIQY
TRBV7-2	ASSLAQSGANVLT
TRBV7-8	ASSQRTGQETQY
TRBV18	ASSPTGVQETQY
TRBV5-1	ASSFQASSYNSPLH
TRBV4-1	ASSQVERGLSNYGYT
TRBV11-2	ASSFSGSYEQY
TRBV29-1	SAGVGTGSEQF
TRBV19	ASSNLLTGGAGTGNMLGANVLT
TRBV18	ASSQGQGNTGELF
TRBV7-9	ASTPPQGKGYT
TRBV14	ASSPGDSSKNIQY
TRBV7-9	ASSRTGADTQY
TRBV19	ASSMERGYEQY
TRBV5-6	ASSLVSRVGTEAF
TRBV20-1	SARGGSEAF
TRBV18	ASSPPGRVADTQY
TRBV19	ASRPGTSGGNEQF
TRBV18	ASSPQGGQGGAYGYT
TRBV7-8	ASSSVAGRQSYEQY
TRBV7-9	ASSTRQGNYGYT
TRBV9	ASSEGTGVGHTEAF
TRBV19	ASSMITGGFNQPQH
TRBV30	AWRGGTDTQY
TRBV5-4	ASSPRSSYEQY
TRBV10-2	ASGRTYEQY
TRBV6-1	ASSDHRRIDTQY
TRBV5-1	ASSWDTNTGELF
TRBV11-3	ASSSQGLDTEAF
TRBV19	ASRKGSQGNTEAF
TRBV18	ASSPPDLTLNGYT
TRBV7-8	ASSFAGPSSALH
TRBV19	ASSIPGGGGTDTQY
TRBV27	ASSLFRKNNEQF
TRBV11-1	ASSLGLAGWEQY
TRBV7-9	ASSQGTSRDEQF
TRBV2	ASSQTDGNQPQH
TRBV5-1	ASSLTSGGPYEQY
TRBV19	ASRGRDRARYEQY
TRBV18	ASSQQGDGGYT
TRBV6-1	ASTTGAAGTETQY
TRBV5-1	ASSPGGTGRLGYT
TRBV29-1	SVVGVGETQY
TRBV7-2	ASSFQMAGSTEAF
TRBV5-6	ASSLRGTASGEAF
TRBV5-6	ASSLIPRARAPVAEQY
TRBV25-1	ASSDHRGVPYNEQF
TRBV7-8	ASSSGFDQPQH
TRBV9	ASTPRGGNTEAF